This T cell receptor (beta chain) was sequenced for a study of cytomegalovirus exposure and HLA in healthy donors. On this clone: No antigen is known for it.

The V gene's germline CDR1 is SEHNR and CDR2 FQNEAQ (reference sequence). Losses at the gene ends were 5 bases for V and 8 bases for J; bases not matched to a gene: 8. The CDR3 totals 13 residues. Study conclusions and caveats: When analyzed later, a missense DCLRE1C variant was found to be linked to TCR beta V- and J-gene trimming.

Primers included in the PCR were 60 Vbeta and 13 Jbeta primers. Method: immunoSEQ multiplex PCR; TCRdb's copy keeps in-frame clones and lacks some. The sample consists of about 190,000 clones, approximately 77% of them appearing once. The sequencing sample was made of PBMCs. J is TRBJ1-2 and V is TRBV7-9; TRBD1 matches at 7 bases. This clonotype was obtained from a middle-aged man in good health and CMV-seropositive. In nucleotides, the CDR3 is TGTGCCAGCAGCCTCGACAGGGTCGCGGGCTACACCTTC. This sequence encodes CASSLDRVAGYTF. The variable domain in full, completed from reference TRBV7-9 and TRBJ1-2, reads DTGVSQNPRHKITKRGQNVTFRCDPISEHNRLYWYRQTLGQGPEFLTYFQNEAQLEKSRLLSDRFSAERPKGSFSTLEIQRTEQGDSAMYLCASSLDRVAGYTFGSGTRLTVV.